The entry that follows covers one T cell receptor beta chain sequence. Its antigen is undetermined. The junction departs from germline at one end; a sequencing error may be responsible. Some clones are missing from TCRdb's copy, which holds only in-frame ones; the method was immunoSEQ multiplex PCR. The profile shows about 40,000 clones, about nine tenths of them singletons. This entry belongs to a study of OX40 agonist ivuxolimab in advanced cancers. Findings and caveats of the study: Averaging showed that CD8+ T cells had more expanded clones than CD4+ did.

Germline loops: CDR1 SGHTA, CDR2 FQGTGA. The CDR3 runs 13 residues. The V and J genes are TRBV7-3 and TRBJ2-5; TRBD2 matches 9 bases. The sequence was obtained from an adult with an advanced solid tumor such as melanoma, head and neck, liver or kidney cancer. Material: CD4+ or CD8+ T cells sorted from blood, obtained in a trial of the OX40 agonist ivuxolimab. The CDR3 DNA reads as TGTGCCAGCAGCCTAGCGGGGCCAGAGTCCCAGTACTTC. Translated, it gives CASSLAGPESQYF. The full variable domain, completed using reference TRBV7-3 and TRBJ2-5, is GAGVSQTPSNKVTEKGKYVELRCDPISGHTALYWYRQSLGQGPEFLIYFQGTGAADDSGLPNDRFFAVRPEGSVSTLKIQRTERGDSAVYLCASSLAGPESQYFGPGTRLLVL.